A selection of T cell receptor beta chains follows, all from one sample in a study of T cell responses to AZD1222 COVID-19 vaccine. The method was immunoSEQ multiplex PCR; TCRdb's version includes in-frame clones alone and lacks a portion of them. The sample lists roughly 140,000 clones, 90% to 95% occurring once. The input for sequencing was peripheral blood, taken after recovery from COVID-19. These receptors were taken from an adult who had recovered from COVID-19. Each CDR3 is given with its conserved first and last residue. Clone size is not always given. Where it is, it says once, few, many or a class for expanded clones.

clone_size	v_call	cdr3_aa
.	TRBV2	CASRNRLAGTDNEQFF
once	TRBV29-1	CSVAITEAFF
.	TRBV6-4	CASSEGTSGHRAGETQYF
.	TRBV7-3	CASSPGGDGYTF
.	TRBV5-6	CASSAGLAGRTYEQYF
.	TRBV6-5	CASSYQGASYEQYF
once	TRBV28	CASRHRGLTAGNTIYF
.	TRBV28	CASSKPPNSPLHF
.	TRBV15	CATSRDGDRGTEQYF
.	TRBV18	CASAPQGNAEAFF
once	TRBV25-1	CASSVRAGDTIYF
.	TRBV3-1/TRBV3-2	CASSHQGAETQYF
.	TRBV28	CASSFASLSGNTIYF
.	TRBV12-5	CASGPPRGDLQPQHF
once	TRBV7-6	CASSFPAGGNTGELFF
.	TRBV5-6	CASSWDGQGRGYEQYF
.	TRBV2	CASSDRAGWPNEQYF
.	TRBV9	CASSVGVALSYEQYF
once	TRBV7-9	CASSFQLALNEKLFF
.	TRBV27	CASSLLVGGDLRTGELFF
.	TRBV20-1	CSASRDPTDTQYF
.	TRBV28	CASSFPTPRGGGIKLYEQYF
.	TRBV4-1	CASSQGGRGLAGDRAKNIQYF
once	TRBV28	CASSYPTGVYNSPLHF
.	TRBV2	CASSLDEFYEQYF
.	TRBV7-9	CASSGQPNTEAFF
once	TRBV27	CASRRGTYEQYF
.	TRBV18	CASSHDLGQGTEAFF
once	TRBV7-9	CASNTGESGAFF
.	TRBV28	CASSSADRDGNDGYTF
.	TRBV28	CASSLLGDPGSGNTGELFF
.	TRBV3-1/TRBV3-2	CASSQGVGGNTEAFF
.	TRBV19	CASRPGQITNEKLFF
.	TRBV9	CASSVGQDVNYGYTF
.	TRBV5-1	CASSLGDRENTGELFF
.	TRBV28	CASSPDRENTGELFF
.	TRBV10-3	CAISDRATNEKLFF
.	TRBV20-1	CSASSRYGYTF
.	TRBV6-1	CASSESGSGANVLTF
once	TRBV2	CATEQANTEAFF
.	TRBV3-1/TRBV3-2	CASSLPVRGENIYF
few	TRBV5-6	CASSLEQGAPGNTIYF
.	TRBV6-1	CASSGGWRDRTHNQPQHF
.	TRBV6-1	CASSEGAASSYEQYF
once	TRBV6-1	CASSERFRGPEAFF
.	TRBV6-5	CASSYSRLAGEEEQFF
.	TRBV10-3	CAISESSSYGYTF
.	TRBV5-1	CASSLGGLSGTRTGELFF
.	TRBV7-9	CASSSSGRAGETQYF
.	TRBV7-9	CASSSPGLAGDDEQFF
once	TRBV2	CASSQRGTVNTEAFF
.	TRBV27	CASSLGRSNIQYF
.	TRBV28	CASSLLAGIGSNQPQHF